This T cell receptor (beta chain) was found in a study of control samples from healthy donors and cancer patients. Data came from immunoSEQ multiplex PCR; TCRdb stores just in-frame clones and leaves some out. Among approximately 150,000 clones listed, about 93% were seen once. There are 13 residues in the CDR3. Looked up from germline, CDR1 is SGHTA and CDR2 is FQGTGA. With 3 bases removed from V and 5 bases from J, the gap between germline ends came to 10 bases. Only a few counts were recorded for this clone. The sequence derives from a woman younger than 45 in good health. Sequenced input: blood. The chain uses TRBV7-3 and TRBJ2-5, with no clear D. Here the CDR3 DNA reads TGTGCCAGCAGCTTCGGACCCGGGGAGACCCAGTACTTC. This gives the protein CASSFGPGETQYF.